Ten or more counts support the clone carrying this T cell receptor (beta chain). The target antigen is unknown. The data derive from a study of human T cells and chemical hapten exposure. Germline CDR1 MGHRA, CDR2 YSYEKL. V dropped 1 base and J dropped 4 bases, with 13 bases sitting between them. There are 15 residues in the CDR3. Time point defined: patch test 1, 2 weeks after DPC sensitization. Treatment reported: therapeutic diphenylcyclopropenone sensitization with weekly scalp DPC. Unseparated into fractions, whole blood served as the source from which total RNA was extracted. The study used a library that attached unique molecular identifiers to individual cDNA molecules. TCRdb processed the RACE reads anew with MiXCR; each CDR3 protein has one entry. The sample holds over 50,000 distinct CDR3 sequences; approximately 9.9% are singletons and the top ten take under 2%. Study results and limitations: Having alopecia, the donors may differ immunologically from healthy people.

The chain carries TRBV4-1 and TRBJ1-1; D is ambiguous. Material: whole blood, obtained in connection with sensitization to the hapten diphenylcyclopropenone (DPC). This sequence was found in a woman in her thirties or forties with alopecia areata. Some clones in this sample may be carry-over from other donors' samples. The CDR3 DNA sequence: TGCGCCAGCAGCCAAGGAGGAGGGTCACTCACTGAAGCTTTCTTT. Residues: CASSQGGGSLTEAFF.